The sequence of this TCR beta chain was determined in a study of identical twins. This CDR3 spans 15 amino acids. The V end lost 1 base, the J end lost 5 bases, and 14 bases lay between the germline ends. CDR1 and CDR2 (germline): SEHNR, FQNEAQ (reference sequence). Study-level results: Surplus twin overlap in beta out-of-frame sequences was less pronounced. Clonotypes of the beta chain that were abundant in cord blood carried fewer insertions (memory repertoires showed none).

This clonotype was counted a few times. Its matching antigen is unknown. TCRdb itself ran the 5' RACE reads through MiXCR, one entry per CDR3 protein. The sample contains more than 400,000 distinct CDR3 sequences, around 15% of which appear only once. These data are also associated with another study on yellow fever vaccine responses in identical twins.

This clonotype originated in a woman between 18 and 29 years old in good health. The sample taken for sequencing was CD4+ T cells sorted from blood. The chain joins TRBV7-9 to TRBJ2-5, with D perhaps TRBD1 or TRBD2 (5 bases each). The CDR3 region is CASSLGGLQGETQYF. The CDR3 DNA sequence: TGTGCCAGCAGCTTAGGTGGACTTCAGGGCGAGACCCAGTACTTC.